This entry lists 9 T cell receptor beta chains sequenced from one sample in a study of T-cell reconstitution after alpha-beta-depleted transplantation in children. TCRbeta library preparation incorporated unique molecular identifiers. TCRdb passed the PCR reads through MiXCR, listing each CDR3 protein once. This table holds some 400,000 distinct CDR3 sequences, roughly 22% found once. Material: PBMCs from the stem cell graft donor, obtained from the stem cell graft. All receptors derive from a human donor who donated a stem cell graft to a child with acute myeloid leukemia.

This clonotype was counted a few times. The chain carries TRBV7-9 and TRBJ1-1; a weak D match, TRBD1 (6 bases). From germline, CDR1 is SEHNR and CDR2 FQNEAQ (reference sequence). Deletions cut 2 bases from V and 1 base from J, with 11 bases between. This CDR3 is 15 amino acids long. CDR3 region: CASSLSLGANTEAFF. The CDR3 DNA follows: TGTGCCAGCAGCTTATCTCTGGGGGCGAACACTGAAGCTTTCTTT.

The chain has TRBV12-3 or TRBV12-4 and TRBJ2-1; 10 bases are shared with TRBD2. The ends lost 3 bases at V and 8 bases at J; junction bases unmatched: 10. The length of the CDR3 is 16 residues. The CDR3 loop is CASSLISLAGEYEQFF. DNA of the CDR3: TGTGCCAGCAGTTTGATTTCGCTAGCGGGAGAGTATGAGCAGTTCTTC.

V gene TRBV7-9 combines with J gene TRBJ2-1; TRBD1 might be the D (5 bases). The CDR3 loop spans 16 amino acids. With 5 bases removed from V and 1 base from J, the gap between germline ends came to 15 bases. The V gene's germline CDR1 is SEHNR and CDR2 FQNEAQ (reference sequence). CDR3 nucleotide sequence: TGTGCCAGCAGCCTCACAACAGGTAAATCCTACAATGAGCAGTTCTTC. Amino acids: CASSLTTGKSYNEQFF.

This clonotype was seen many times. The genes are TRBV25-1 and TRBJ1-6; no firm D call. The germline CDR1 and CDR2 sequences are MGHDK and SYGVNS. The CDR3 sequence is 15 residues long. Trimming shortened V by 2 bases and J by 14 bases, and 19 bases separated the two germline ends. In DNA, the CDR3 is TGTGCCAGCAGTGAACGGGCCATTCGGATGGAGTCCCTCCACTTT. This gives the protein CASSERAIRMESLHF. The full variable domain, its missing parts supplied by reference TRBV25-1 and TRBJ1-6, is EADIYQTPRYLVIGTGKKITLECSQTMGHDKMYWYQQDPGMELHLIHYSYGVNSTEKGDLSSESTVSRIRTEHFPLTLESARPSHTSQYLCASSERAIRMESLHFGNGTRLTVT.

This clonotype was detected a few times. The CDR3 DNA reads TGTGCCAGCAGCTTGGGGGCTGGTGAGCAGTTCTTC. Protein: CASSLGAGEQFF. The J gene is TRBJ2-1, the V gene TRBV12-3 or TRBV12-4, with D possibly TRBD1 on 6 matching bases. Trimming took off 6 bases at V and 9 bases at J, with 12 bases between the two ends. This CDR3 region has 12 residues.

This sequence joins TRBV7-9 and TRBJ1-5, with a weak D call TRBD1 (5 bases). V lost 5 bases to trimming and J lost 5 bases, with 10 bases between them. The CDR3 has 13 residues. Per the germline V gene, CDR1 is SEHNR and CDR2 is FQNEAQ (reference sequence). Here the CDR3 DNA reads TGTGCCAGCAGCCGGACACTTGATCAGCCCCAGCATTTT. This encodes CASSRTLDQPQHF.

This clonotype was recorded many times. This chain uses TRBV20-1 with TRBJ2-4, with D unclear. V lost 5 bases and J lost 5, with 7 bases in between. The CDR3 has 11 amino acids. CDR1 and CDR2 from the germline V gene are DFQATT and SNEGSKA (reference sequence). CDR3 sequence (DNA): TGCAGTGCTGGGCCCCAAAACATTCAGTACTTC. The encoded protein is CSAGPQNIQYF.

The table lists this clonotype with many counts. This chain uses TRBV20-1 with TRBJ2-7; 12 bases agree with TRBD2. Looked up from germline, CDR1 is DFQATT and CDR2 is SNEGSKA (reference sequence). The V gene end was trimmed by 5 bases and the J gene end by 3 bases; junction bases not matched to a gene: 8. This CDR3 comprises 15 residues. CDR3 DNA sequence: TGCAGTGCTGGGTCCCTAGCGGGAGGGAGCTACGAGCAGTACTTC. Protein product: CSAGSLAGGSYEQYF.

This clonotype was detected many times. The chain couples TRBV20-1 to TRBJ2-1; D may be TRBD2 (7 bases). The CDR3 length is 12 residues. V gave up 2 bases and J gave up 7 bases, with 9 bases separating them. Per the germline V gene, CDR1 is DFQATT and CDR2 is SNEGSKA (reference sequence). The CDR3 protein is CSARKGGNEQFF. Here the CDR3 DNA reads TGCAGTGCTAGAAAGGGGGGGAATGAGCAGTTCTTC.